This T cell receptor (beta chain) was identified during a study of blood T cells in healthy people across ages. In the study overall: The template switching approach captured approximately one barcoded beta molecule for every two T cells. Study conclusions and caveats: Conclusively comparing naive with antigen-experienced cells was impossible with unsorted PBMCs. Unknown donor CMV status possibly confounded expanded clonotype changes.

A second PCR of 7 to 11 cycles used a sample-barcoded 5' primer and a J-beta primer mix. TCRdb reprocessed the 5' RACE reads via MiXCR and lists one record per CDR3 protein. The sample gives under 2,000,000 distinct CDR3 sequences, 40% to 55% of which show up once; over 2% is in the top ten. As concerns this clonotype: Its antigen is as yet unknown.

The CDR3 is 17 residues long. Germline V CDR1 and CDR2: SGDLS, YYNGEE. Trimming cost V 0 bases and J 11 bases, with 24 bases left between them. The chain recombines TRBV9 with TRBJ2-1; possibly TRBD2 for D (5 bases). Material: blood. This clonotype was obtained from a woman in her 40s in good health. The CDR3 loop is CASSVDPWGDSPNQQFF. Written as DNA, the CDR3 is TGTGCCAGCAGCGTAGATCCCTGGGGAGACTCCCCCAACCAGCAGTTCTTC. Combining the CDR3 with reference TRBV9 and TRBJ2-1 gives the whole variable domain DSGVTQTPKHLITATGQRVTLRCSPRSGDLSVYWYQQSLDQGLQFLIQYYNGEERAKGNILERFSAQQFPDLHSELNLSSLELGDSALYFCASSVDPWGDSPNQQFFGPGTRLTVL.